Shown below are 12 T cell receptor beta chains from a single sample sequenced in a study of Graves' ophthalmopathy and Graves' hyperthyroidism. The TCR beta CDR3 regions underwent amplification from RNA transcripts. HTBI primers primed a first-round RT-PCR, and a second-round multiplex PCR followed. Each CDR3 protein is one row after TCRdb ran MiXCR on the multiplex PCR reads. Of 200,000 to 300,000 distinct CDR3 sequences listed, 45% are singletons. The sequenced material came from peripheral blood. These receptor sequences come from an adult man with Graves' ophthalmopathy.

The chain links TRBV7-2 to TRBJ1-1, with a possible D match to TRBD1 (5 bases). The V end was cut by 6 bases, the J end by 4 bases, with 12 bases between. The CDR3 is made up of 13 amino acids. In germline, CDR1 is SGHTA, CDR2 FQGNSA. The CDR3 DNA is TGTGCCAGCAGTTTGGGGCAATTCACTGAAGCTTTCTTT. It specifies CASSLGQFTEAFF.

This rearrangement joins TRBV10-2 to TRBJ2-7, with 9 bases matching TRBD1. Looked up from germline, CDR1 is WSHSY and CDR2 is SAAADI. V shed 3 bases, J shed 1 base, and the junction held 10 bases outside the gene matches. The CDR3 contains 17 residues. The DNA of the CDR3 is TGCGCCAGCAGTGACACCGGGACAGGGAGTTTTTCCTACGAGCAGTACTTC. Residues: CASSDTGTGSFSYEQYF.

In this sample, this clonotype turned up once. The DNA of the CDR3 is TGTGCCAGCAGCCCTCGAGGGTATGGCTACGAGCAGTACTTC. It specifies CASSPRGYGYEQYF. V usage is TRBV7-6 and J usage is TRBJ2-7; possibly TRBD2 for D (5 bases). Trimming stripped 5 bases from V and 3 bases from J, with 14 bases between. The CDR3 totals 14 residues. The germline V gene encodes CDR1 SGHVS and CDR2 FNYEAQ.

The CDR3 sequence is CASSRGTDNNSPLHF. CDR3 nucleotide sequence: TGTGCCAGCAGCCGTGGGACAGATAATAATTCACCCCTCCACTTT. The rearrangement joins TRBV9 to TRBJ1-6; 7 bases are shared with TRBD1. The length of the CDR3 is 15 residues. From germline, CDR1 is SGDLS and CDR2 YYNGEE. Germline trimming cut 4 bases from V and 5 bases from J; bases unmatched to any gene: 6.

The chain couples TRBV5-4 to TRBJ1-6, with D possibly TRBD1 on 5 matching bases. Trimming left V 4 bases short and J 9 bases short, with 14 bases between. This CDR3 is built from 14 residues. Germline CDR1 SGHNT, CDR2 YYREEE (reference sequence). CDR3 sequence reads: CASSPGGTGSPLHF. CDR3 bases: TGTGCCAGCAGCCCGGGGGGTACGGGTTCACCCCTCCACTTT.

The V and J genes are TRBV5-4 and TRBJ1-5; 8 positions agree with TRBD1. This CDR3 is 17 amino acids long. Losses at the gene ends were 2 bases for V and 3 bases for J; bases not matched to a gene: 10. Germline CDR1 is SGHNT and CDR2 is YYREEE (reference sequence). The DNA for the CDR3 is TGTGCCAGCAGCTTAGCCCTAGGGACAGGCCACAATCAGCCCCAGCATTTT. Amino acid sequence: CASSLALGTGHNQPQHF.

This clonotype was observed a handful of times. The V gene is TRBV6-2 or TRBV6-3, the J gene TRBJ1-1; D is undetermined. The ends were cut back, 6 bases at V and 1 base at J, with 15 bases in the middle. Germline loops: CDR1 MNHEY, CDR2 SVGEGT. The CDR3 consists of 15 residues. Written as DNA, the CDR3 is TGTGCCAGCAGACCACACGTAAGTCCGAACACTGAAGCTTTCTTT. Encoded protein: CASRPHVSPNTEAFF.

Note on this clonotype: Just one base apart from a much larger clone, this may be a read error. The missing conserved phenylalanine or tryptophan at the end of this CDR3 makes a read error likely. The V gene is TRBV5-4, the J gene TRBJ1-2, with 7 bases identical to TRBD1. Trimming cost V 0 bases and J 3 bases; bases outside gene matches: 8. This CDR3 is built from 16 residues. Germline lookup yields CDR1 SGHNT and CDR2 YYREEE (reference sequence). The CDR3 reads CASSLAESRGDYGYTL. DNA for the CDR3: TGTGCCAGCAGCTTGGCAGAGAGCAGGGGGGACTATGGCTACACCCTC.

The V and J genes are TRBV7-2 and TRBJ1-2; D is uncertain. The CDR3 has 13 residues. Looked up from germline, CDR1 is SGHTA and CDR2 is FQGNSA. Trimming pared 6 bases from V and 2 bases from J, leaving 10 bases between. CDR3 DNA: TGTGCCAGCAGAACCTACGGGAACTATGGCTACACCTTC. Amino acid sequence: CASRTYGNYGYTF.

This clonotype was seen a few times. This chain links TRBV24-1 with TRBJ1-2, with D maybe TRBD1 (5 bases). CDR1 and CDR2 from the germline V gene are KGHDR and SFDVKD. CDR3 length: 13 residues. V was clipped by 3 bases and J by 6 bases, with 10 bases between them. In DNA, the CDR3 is TGTGCCACCAGTGATCCTGGGACGGATGGCTACACCTTC. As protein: CATSDPGTDGYTF.

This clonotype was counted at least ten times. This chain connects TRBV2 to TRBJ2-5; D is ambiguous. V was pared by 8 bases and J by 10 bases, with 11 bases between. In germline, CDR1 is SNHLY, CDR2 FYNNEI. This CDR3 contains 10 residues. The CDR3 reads CASQSEVQYF. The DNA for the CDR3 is TGTGCCAGCCAGAGCGAGGTCCAGTACTTC.

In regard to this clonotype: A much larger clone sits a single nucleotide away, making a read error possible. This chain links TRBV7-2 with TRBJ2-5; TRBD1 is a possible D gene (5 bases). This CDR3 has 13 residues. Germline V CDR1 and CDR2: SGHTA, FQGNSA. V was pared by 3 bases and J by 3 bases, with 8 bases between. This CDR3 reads CASSFFREETQYF. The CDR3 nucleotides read TGTGCCAGCAGCTTCTTCAGGGAAGAGACCCAGTACTTC.